This T cell receptor beta chain appears in the sequencing data of a study of T-cell memory formation after mild COVID-19. Study details: The study found TCR clusters largely donor specific.

Only a few counts were recorded for this clonotype. Its antigen is still unknown. Sample barcodes and UMIs were carried by the TCR alpha and TCR beta cDNA libraries that 5'RACE generated with constant-segment primers. In TCRdb, the 5' RACE reads were re-called with MiXCR into one record per CDR3 protein. Altogether 300,000 to 400,000 distinct CDR3 sequences are present, roughly an eighth being singletons, with the ten largest covering around a fifth. Whole-study findings and limits: Shrinking CD4+ clones were chiefly CM and EM; CD8+ ones were chiefly EMRA. In second-wave clones peaking day 37, SARS-CoV-2 specificity remained unconfirmed.

The CDR3 is made up of 13 amino acids. CDR1 and CDR2 from the germline V gene are MNHEY and SMNVEV (reference sequence). The germline V and J ends were trimmed by 3 bases and 2 bases, with 8 bases remaining between them. Material: PBMCs or a T cell subset sorted from them (not recorded which). J is TRBJ2-7 and V is TRBV27, with D unresolved. This TCR was sampled from a man younger than 35 who had mild COVID-19 (a few samples of this study predate the infection). Cell type and time point are not known. As DNA, the CDR3 is TGTGCCAGCAGTTTGGGCAAAACCTACGAGCAGTACTTC. It yields the protein CASSLGKTYEQYF.